These 3 T cell receptor beta chains originate from one sample sequenced in a study of metastatic and nonmetastatic thyroid tumors. None of the patients had undergone any treatment ahead of thyroid surgery. MiXCR was used by TCRdb to re-call the PCR reads. Among approximately 30,000 clones listed, 15% to 20% were seen once. The specimen was blood. These receptors came from a female donor with papillary thyroid cancer or a benign thyroid nodule (not recorded which). Some clones in this sample may be carry-over from other donors' samples.

Comment on this clone: This clone may be a read error of a much larger clone one base away. The chain recombines TRBV6-2 or TRBV6-3 with TRBJ2-7; D perhaps matches TRBD1 (5 bases). The CDR3 is 18 residues long. The germline CDR1 and CDR2 sequences are MNHEY and SVGEGT. The ends were cut back, 6 bases at V and 1 base at J, with 25 bases in the middle. CDR3 amino acids: CASRRGDTDTESSYEQYF. The CDR3 DNA sequence: TGTGCCAGCAGACGTGGCGACACGGACACTGAATCATCCTACGAGCAGTACTTC.

This chain links TRBV6-5 with TRBJ2-5, with D perhaps matching TRBD2 (6 bases). Per germline, CDR1 MNHEY and CDR2 SVGAGI. The CDR3 is made up of 14 amino acids. Trimming took off 3 bases at V and 2 bases at J, with 10 bases between the two ends. The CDR3 DNA reads as TGTGCCAGCAGTTATGGGACTGCACAAGAGACCCAGTACTTC. Translating gives CASSYGTAQETQYF.

Comment on this clone: This may be a read error, as it is one base from a much larger clone. The V and J genes are TRBV9 and TRBJ2-3, with 11 bases fitting TRBD2. Germline CDR1 reads SGDLS; CDR2 reads YYNGEE. CDR3 length: 16 amino acids. CDR3 coding DNA: TGTGCCATCAGCCCCCGACTAGCGGGAAGCACAGATACGCAGTATTTT. It specifies CAISPRLAGSTDTQYF.